This T cell receptor (beta chain) was identified during a study of blood T cell repertoires in COVID-19. The data were produced by immunoSEQ multiplex PCR, yet TCRdb's version contains in-frame clones alone and is incomplete. The sample includes 330,000 or so clones, about 91% of them seen just once. The CDR3 has 15 residues. CDR1 is LGHNA and CDR2 is YSLEER in the germline V gene. The V gene lost 1 base and the J gene lost 0 bases, with 9 bases spanning the gap. This sequence was found in a man aged 30 to 45 with COVID-19, enrolled during active disease. The chain uses TRBV4-3 and TRBJ1-1; D gene uncertain. The specimen was peripheral blood. CDR3 protein: CASSQGPPMNTEAFF. In nucleotides, the CDR3 is TGCGCCAGCAGCCAAGGTCCCCCTATGAACACTGAAGCTTTCTTT.